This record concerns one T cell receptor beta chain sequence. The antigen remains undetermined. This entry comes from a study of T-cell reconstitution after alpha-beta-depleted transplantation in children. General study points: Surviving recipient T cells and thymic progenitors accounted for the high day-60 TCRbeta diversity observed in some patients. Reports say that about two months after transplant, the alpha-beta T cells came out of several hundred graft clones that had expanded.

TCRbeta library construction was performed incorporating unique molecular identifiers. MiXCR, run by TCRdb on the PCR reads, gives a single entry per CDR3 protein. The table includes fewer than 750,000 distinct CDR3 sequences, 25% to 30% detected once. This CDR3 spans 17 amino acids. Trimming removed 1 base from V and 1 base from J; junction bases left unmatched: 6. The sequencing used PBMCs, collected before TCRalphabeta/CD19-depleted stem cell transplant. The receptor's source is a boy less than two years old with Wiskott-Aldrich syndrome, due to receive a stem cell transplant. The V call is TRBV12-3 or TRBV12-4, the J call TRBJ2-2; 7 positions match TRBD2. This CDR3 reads CASSLGWASGNTGELFF. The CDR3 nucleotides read TGTGCCAGCAGTTTAGGGTGGGCTAGCGGGAACACCGGGGAGCTGTTTTTT.